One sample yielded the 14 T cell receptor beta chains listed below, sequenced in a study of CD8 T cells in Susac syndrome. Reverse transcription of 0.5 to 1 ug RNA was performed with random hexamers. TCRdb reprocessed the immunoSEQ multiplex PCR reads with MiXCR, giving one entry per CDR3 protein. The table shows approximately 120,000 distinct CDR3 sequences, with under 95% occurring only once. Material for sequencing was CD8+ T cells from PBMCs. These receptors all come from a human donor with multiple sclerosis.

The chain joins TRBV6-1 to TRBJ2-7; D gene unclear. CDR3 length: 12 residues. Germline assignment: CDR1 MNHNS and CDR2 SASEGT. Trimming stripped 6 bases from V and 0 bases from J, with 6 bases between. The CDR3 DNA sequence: TGTGCCAGCAGGGTTCCCTCCTACGAGCAGTACTTC. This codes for CASRVPSYEQYF.

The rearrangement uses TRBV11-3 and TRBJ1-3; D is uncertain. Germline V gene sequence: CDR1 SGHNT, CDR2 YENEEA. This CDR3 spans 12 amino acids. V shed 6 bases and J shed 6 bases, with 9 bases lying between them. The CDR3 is CASSSDPNTIYF. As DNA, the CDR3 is TGTGCCAGCAGTTCGGACCCAAACACCATATATTTT.

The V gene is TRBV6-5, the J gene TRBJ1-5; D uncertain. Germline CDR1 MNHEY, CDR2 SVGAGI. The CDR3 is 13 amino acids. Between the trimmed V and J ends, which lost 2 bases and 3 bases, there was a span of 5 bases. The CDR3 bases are TGTGCCAGCAGTTACGGAACCAATCAGCCCCAGCATTTT. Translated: CASSYGTNQPQHF.

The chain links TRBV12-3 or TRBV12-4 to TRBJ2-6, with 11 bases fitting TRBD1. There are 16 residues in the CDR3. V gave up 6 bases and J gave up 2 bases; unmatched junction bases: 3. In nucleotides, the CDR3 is TGTGCCAGCAGCTGGACAGGGGGCACTGGGGCCAACGTCCTGACTTTC. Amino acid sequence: CASSWTGGTGANVLTF.

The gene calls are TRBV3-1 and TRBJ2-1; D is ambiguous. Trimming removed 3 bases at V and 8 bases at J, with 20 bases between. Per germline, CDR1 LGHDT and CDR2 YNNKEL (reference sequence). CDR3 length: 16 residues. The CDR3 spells CASSQNEIDPRYEQFF. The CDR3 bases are TGTGCCAGCAGCCAGAACGAAATCGACCCCCGCTATGAGCAGTTCTTC.

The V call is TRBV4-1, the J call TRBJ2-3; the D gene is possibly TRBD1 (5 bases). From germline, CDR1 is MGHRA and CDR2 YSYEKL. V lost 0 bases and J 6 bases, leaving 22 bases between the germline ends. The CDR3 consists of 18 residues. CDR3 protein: CASSQDHDSFITSDTQYF. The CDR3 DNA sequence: TGCGCCAGCAGCCAAGATCATGACAGCTTTATTACCAGCGATACGCAGTATTTT.

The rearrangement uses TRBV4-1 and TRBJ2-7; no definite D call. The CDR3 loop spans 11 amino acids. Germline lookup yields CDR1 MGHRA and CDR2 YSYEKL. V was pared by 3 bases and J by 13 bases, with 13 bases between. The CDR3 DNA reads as TGCGCCAGCAGCCAGGGTCAACGGGCTTACTTC. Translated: CASSQGQRAYF.

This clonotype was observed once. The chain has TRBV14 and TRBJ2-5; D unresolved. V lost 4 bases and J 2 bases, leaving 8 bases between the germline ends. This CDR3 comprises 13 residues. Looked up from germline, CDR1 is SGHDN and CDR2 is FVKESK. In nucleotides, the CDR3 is TGTGCCAGCAGCCGCAGATTTCAAGAGACCCAGTACTTC. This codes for CASSRRFQETQYF.

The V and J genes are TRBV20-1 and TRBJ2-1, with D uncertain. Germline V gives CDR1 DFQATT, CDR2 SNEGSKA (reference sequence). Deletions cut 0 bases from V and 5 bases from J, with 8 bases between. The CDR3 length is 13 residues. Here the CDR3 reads CSAREIGNNEQFF. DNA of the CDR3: TGCAGTGCTAGAGAGATAGGGAACAATGAGCAGTTCTTC.

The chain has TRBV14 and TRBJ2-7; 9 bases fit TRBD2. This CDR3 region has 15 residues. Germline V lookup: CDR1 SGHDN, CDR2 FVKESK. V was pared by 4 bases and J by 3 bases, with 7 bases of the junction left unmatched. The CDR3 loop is CASSRAGTSLYEQYF. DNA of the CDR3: TGTGCCAGCAGCCGAGCCGGGACTAGCCTCTACGAGCAGTACTTC.

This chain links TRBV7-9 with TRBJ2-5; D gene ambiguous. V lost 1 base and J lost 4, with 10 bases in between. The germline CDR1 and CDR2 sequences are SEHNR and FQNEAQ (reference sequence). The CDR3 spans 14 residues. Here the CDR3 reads CASSLGVGLETQYF. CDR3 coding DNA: TGTGCCAGCAGCTTAGGCGTGGGTCTAGAGACCCAGTACTTC. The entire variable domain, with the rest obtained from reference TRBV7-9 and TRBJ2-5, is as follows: DTGVSQNPRHKITKRGQNVTFRCDPISEHNRLYWYRQTLGQGPEFLTYFQNEAQLEKSRLLSDRFSAERPKGSFSTLEIQRTEQGDSAMYLCASSLGVGLETQYFGPGTRLLVL.

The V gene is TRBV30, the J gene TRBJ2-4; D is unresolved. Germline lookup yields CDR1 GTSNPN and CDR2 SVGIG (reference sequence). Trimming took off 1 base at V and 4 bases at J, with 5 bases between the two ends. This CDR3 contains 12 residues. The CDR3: CAWSGLKNIQYF. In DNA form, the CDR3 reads TGTGCCTGGAGTGGACTGAAAAACATTCAGTACTTC.

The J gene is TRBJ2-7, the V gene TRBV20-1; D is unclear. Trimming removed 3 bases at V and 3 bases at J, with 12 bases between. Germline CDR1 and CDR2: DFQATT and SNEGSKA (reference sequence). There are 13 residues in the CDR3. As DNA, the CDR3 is TGCAGTGCTAGCTCGGGTTCCGACTACGAGCAGTACTTC. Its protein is CSASSGSDYEQYF.

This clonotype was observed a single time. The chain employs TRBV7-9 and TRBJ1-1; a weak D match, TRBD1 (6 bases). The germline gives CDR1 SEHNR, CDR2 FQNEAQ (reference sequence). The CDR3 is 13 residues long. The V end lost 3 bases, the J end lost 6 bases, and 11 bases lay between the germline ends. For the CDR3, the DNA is TGTGCCAGCAGCTTCCAGGGGAGGGCTGAAGCTTTCTTT. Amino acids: CASSFQGRAEAFF.